This TCR beta chain appears in the sequencing data of a study of shared clonotypes between healthy human individuals. About the research overall: With ages of 18 to 49, the donors were a couple of women and a few men. General study results and limits: With a few donors compared, around 5% of naive CD4 clonotypes were shared. The represented genetic and exposure-history diversity was limited by the small number of donors. In contrast to clonotypes shared by all four donors, non-shared clonotypes had lower generation probabilities.

This table comes from immunoSEQ multiplex PCR, and its TCRdb copy is limited to in-frame clones, with some not included. This sample has around 2.5 million clones, with approximately 93% found just once. As regards this clone: Its antigen remains unknown. Within the sample, other DNA sequences also encode this same CDR3.

Sequenced sample: naive CD4+ T cells from PBMCs. Subset meaning: CD45RA+ positively selected. The TCR originated in a man between 18 and 29 years old in good health. Some clones in this sample may be carry-over from other donors' samples.

In DNA, the CDR3 is TGTGCCAGCTCGCAGGGGGCAAACTATGGCTACACCTTC. Translated, it gives CASSQGANYGYTF. The V and J genes are TRBV6-5 and TRBJ1-2; TRBD1 matches 8 bases. The V and J ends lost 8 bases and 2 bases, in that order; junction bases with no gene match: 4. CDR1 is MNHEY and CDR2 is SVGAGI in the germline V gene. The CDR3 is 13 residues long.